This paragraph covers one T cell receptor (beta chain) sequence. Authors' data handling: Amplification of reference gene primers was used by the study to estimate nucleated cell counts. Sequencing was performed with immunoSEQ multiplex PCR; in TCRdb, only in-frame clones are kept and a portion is missing. The V and J calls and clone size were taken over from that table, and D and trimming were inferred from the DNA. The data show about 210,000 clones, approximately 90% seen once. The sample originates from a study of blood T cell repertoires in COVID-19. Study context: The study drew acute and convalescent COVID-19 samples from the United States, Italy and Spain. The analysed material was cDNA or gDNA that came from T cells, B-cell-depleted T cells, or PBMCs.

Participants' own reports of clinical history determined their cohort assignment. This CDR3 region has 14 residues. V was pared by 5 bases and J by 4 bases, with 5 bases of the junction left unmatched. The germline V gene encodes CDR1 SGDLS and CDR2 YYNGEE. What was sequenced was PBMCs or T cells enriched from blood (not recorded which). The TCR sequence derives from a woman aged 40 to 50 with acute COVID-19. The chain recombines TRBV9 with TRBJ2-3, with 9 bases aligning to TRBD2. The CDR3 loop reads CASRGTSTADTQYF. The DNA for the CDR3 is TGTGCCAGCAGGGGGACTAGCACCGCAGATACGCAGTATTTT.